This T cell receptor (beta chain) was sequenced during a study of blood T cell repertoires in COVID-19. Study-wide context: The cDNA or gDNA used as material had been derived from T cells, B-cell-depleted T cells, or PBMCs.

CDR1 and CDR2 from the germline V gene are MNHEY and SVGEGT. Trimming took off 2 bases at V and 7 bases at J, with 7 bases between the two ends. The CDR3 extends over 12 amino acids. Sequenced by immunoSEQ multiplex PCR; TCRdb stores in-frame clones only, minus some. This repertoire shows over 250,000 clones, roughly 80% found once; its top ten account for 4.5% to 6%. Cohort placement rested on clinical history that participants reported themselves. People in the exposed group encountered a COVID-19 case within 2 weeks before entering the study. This chain uses TRBV6-2 or TRBV6-3 with TRBJ2-3, with D possibly matching TRBD2 (5 bases). Sequenced input: PBMCs or T cells enriched from blood (not recorded which). The clonotype was recovered from a man aged 35 to 55 who had been exposed to COVID-19. CDR3 DNA: TGTGCCAGCAGTTACGAGGGAAATACGCAGTATTTT. Protein sequence: CASSYEGNTQYF.